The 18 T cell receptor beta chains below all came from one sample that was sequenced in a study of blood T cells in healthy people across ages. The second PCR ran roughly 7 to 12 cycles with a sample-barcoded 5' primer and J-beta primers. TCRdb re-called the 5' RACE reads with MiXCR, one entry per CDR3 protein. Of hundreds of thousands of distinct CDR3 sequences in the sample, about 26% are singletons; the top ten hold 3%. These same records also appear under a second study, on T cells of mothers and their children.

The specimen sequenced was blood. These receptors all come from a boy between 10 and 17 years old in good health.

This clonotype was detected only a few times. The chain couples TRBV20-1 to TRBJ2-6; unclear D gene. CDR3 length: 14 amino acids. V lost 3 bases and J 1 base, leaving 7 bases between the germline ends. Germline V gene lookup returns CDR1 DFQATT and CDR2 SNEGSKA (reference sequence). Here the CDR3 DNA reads TGCAGTGCTAGTCTGGGATCTGGGGCCAACGTCCTGACTTTC. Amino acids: CSASLGSGANVLTF.

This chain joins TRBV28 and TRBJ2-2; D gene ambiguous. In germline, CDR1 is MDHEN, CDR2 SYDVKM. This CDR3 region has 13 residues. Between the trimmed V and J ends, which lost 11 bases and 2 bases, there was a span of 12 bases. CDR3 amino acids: CACWGHNTGELFF. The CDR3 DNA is TGTGCCTGCTGGGGTCACAACACCGGGGAGCTGTTTTTT.

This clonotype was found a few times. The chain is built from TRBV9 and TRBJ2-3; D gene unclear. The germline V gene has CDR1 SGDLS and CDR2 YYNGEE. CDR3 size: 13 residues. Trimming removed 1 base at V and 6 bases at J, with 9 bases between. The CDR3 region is CASSVTLVDTQYF. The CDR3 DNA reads TGTGCCAGCAGCGTAACTCTGGTGGATACGCAGTATTTT.

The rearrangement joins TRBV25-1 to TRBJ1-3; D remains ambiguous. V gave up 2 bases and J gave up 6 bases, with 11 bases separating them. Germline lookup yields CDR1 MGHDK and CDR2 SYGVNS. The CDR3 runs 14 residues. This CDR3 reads CASSEPGLENTIYF. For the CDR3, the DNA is TGTGCCAGCAGTGAACCGGGTCTTGAAAACACCATATATTTT.

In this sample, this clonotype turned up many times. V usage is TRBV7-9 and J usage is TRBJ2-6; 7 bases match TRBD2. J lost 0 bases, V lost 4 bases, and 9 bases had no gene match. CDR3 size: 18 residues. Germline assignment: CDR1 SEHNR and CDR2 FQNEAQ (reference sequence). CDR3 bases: TGTGCCAGCAGCTCGGGCGGCAGCGGGGACTCTGGGGCCAACGTCCTGACTTTC. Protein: CASSSGGSGDSGANVLTF.

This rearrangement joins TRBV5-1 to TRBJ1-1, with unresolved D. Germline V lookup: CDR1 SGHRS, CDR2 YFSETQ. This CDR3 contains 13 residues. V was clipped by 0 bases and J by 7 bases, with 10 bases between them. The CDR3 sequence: CASSLAGENEAFF. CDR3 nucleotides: TGCGCCAGCAGCTTGGCGGGAGAGAATGAAGCTTTCTTT.

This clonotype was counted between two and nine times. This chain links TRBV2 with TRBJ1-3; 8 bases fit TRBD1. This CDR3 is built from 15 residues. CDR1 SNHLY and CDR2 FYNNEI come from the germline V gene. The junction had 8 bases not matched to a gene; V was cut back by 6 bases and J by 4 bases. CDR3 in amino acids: CASSPGQDFGNTIYF. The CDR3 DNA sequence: TGTGCCAGCAGCCCGGGACAGGATTTCGGAAACACCATATATTTT.

CDR3 sequence reads: CASSEAQAIRREKLFF. The CDR3 DNA sequence: TGTGCCAGCAGTGAAGCGCAGGCAATTAGAAGGGAAAAACTGTTTTTT. The chain links TRBV6-1 to TRBJ1-4; D is undetermined. Trimming stripped 0 bases from V and 8 bases from J, with 16 bases between. Looked up from germline, CDR1 is MNHNS and CDR2 is SASEGT. The CDR3 is made up of 16 amino acids.

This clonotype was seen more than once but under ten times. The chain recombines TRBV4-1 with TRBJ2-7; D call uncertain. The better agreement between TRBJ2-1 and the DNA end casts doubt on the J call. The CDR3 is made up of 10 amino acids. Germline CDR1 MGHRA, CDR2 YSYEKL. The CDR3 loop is CASGRTEQFF. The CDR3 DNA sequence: TGCGCCAGCGGACGGACTGAGCAGTTCTTC.

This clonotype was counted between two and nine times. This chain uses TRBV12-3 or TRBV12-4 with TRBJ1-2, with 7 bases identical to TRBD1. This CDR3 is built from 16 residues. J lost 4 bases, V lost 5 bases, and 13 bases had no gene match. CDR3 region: CASSPGETGLGYGYTF. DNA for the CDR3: TGTGCCAGCAGTCCTGGGGAGACAGGGTTGGGCTATGGCTACACCTTC.

CDR3 nucleotide sequence: TGTGCCAGCAGCTTAGGTGTGCAGGTTGTAGAGACCCAGTACTTC. Its translation is CASSLGVQVVETQYF. The rearrangement links TRBV7-8 to TRBJ2-5; D remains unclear. The CDR3 extends over 15 amino acids. CDR1 is SGHVS and CDR2 is FQNEAQ in the germline V gene. The V and J ends lost 1 base and 4 bases respectively, with 13 bases between them.

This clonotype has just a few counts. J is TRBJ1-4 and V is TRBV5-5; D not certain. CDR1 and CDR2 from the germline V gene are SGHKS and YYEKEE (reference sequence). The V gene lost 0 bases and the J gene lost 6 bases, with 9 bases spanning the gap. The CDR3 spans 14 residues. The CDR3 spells CASSLDISDEKLFF. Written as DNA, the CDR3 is TGTGCCAGCAGCTTGGATATTTCGGATGAAAAACTGTTTTTT.

CDR3 DNA: TGCAGTGCTAGAGACCCCGGACAGGGAGACACCGGGGAGCTGTTTTTT. Its translation is CSARDPGQGDTGELFF. This chain joins TRBV20-1 and TRBJ2-2, with TRBD1 matching over 8 bases. V shed 0 bases, J shed 3 bases, and the junction held 6 bases outside the gene matches. The CDR3 runs 16 residues. CDR1 DFQATT and CDR2 SNEGSKA come from the germline V gene (reference sequence).

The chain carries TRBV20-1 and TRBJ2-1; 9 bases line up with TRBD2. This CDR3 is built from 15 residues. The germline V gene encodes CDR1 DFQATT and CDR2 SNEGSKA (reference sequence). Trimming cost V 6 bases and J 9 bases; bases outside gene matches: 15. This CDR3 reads CSAPEYGLARGEQFF. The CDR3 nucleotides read TGCAGTGCACCAGAGTACGGACTAGCGCGGGGTGAGCAGTTCTTC.

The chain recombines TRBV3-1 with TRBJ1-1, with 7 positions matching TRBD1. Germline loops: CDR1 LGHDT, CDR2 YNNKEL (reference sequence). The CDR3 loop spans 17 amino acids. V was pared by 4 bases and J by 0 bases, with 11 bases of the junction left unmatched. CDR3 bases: TGTGCCAGCAGCCCCATCCGCCAGGGGGTCATGAACACTGAAGCTTTCTTT. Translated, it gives CASSPIRQGVMNTEAFF.

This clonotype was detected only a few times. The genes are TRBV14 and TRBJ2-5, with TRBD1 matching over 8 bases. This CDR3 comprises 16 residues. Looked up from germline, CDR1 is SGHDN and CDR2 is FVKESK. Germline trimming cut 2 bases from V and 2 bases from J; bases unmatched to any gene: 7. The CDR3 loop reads CASSQTEDRVQETQYF. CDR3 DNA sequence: TGTGCCAGCAGCCAAACAGAGGACAGGGTTCAAGAGACCCAGTACTTC.

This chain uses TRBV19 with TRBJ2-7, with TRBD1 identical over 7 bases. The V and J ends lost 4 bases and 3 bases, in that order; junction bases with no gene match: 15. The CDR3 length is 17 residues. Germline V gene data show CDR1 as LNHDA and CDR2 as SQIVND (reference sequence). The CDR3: CASSTGPGQEMNYEQYF. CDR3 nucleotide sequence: TGTGCCAGTAGTACTGGGCCCGGACAGGAGATGAACTACGAGCAGTACTTC.

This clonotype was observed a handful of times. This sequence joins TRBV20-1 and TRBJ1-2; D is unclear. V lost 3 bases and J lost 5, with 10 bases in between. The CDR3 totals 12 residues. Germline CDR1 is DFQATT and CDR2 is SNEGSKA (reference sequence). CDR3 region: CSASPSSYGYTF. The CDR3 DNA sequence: TGCAGTGCTAGCCCTTCTTCGTATGGCTACACCTTC.